The 14 T cell receptor beta chains presented below share a single source sample, sequenced in a study of regulatory T cells in long-lasting Graves disease. Described time point: newly diagnosed GD, antithyroid drugs for less than 3 months. The TCR library was made from RNA that had been extracted from PBMCs in TRIzol. Relying on iRepertoire HTBI primers and Arm-PCR of CDR3 regions, the team built TCR beta libraries. TCRdb re-derived calls from the multiplex PCR reads in MiXCR, one entry per CDR3 protein. The sample has some 200,000 distinct CDR3 sequences, approximately 19% seen once. The sample was also reused in another study, on T cells in Graves' hyperthyroidism and ophthalmopathy.

Sequencing used peripheral blood mononuclear cells (PBMCs), obtained at new diagnosis, from a patient treated with antithyroid drugs. Receptor source: a young woman with Graves disease.

This clonotype was seen only a few times. The CDR3 DNA reads as TGTGCCAGCAGCTCTCGGACAGGGGGCCTCTCCTCTGGGGCCAACGTCCTGACTTTC. It translates to CASSSRTGGLSSGANVLTF. This sequence joins TRBV9 and TRBJ2-6; 11 bases agree with TRBD1. Trimming took 4 bases from V and 0 from J; bases not matched to a gene: 9. The germline V gene encodes CDR1 SGDLS and CDR2 YYNGEE. The CDR3 loop spans 19 amino acids. The full variable domain, with the rest looked up from reference TRBV9 and TRBJ2-6, is DSGVTQTPKHLITATGQRVTLRCSPRSGDLSVYWYQQSLDQGLQFLIQYYNGEERAKGNILERFSAQQFPDLHSELNLSSLELGDSALYFCASSSRTGGLSSGANVLTFGAGSRLTVL.

The genes are TRBV2 and TRBJ1-2; TRBD1 might be the D (5 bases). There are 11 residues in the CDR3. CDR1 is SNHLY, CDR2 FYNNEI, per germline. The V end was cut by 5 bases, the J end by 10 bases, with 11 bases between. The CDR3 here is CASSWDPPYTF. For the CDR3, the DNA is TGTGCCAGCAGTTGGGACCCTCCCTACACCTTC. Drawing the rest from reference TRBV2 and TRBJ1-2, the complete variable domain is EPEVTQTPSHQVTQMGQEVILRCVPISNHLYFYWYRQILGQKVEFLVSFYNNEISEKSEIFDDQFSVERPDGSNFTLKIRSTKLEDSAMYFCASSWDPPYTFGSGTRLTVV.

The CDR3 spells CASSESWEGTEAFF. The CDR3 region has the DNA TGTGCCAGCAGTGAAAGTTGGGAGGGCACTGAAGCTTTCTTT. The rearrangement links TRBV2 to TRBJ1-1, with D unclear. CDR3 length equals 14 residues. With 2 bases removed from V and 4 bases from J, the gap between germline ends came to 11 bases. CDR1 is SNHLY and CDR2 is FYNNEI in the germline V gene.

This clonotype was detected many times. The rearrangement links TRBV9 to TRBJ2-2, with D maybe TRBD2 (5 bases). V was pared by 3 bases and J by 3 bases, with 18 bases between. Per the germline V gene, CDR1 is SGDLS and CDR2 is YYNGEE. This CDR3 is built from 17 residues. DNA for the CDR3: TGTGCCAGCAGCGCTCGGACTGGGATGAGGGACACCGGGGAGCTGTTTTTT. It specifies CASSARTGMRDTGELFF.

This clonotype was observed at least ten times. J is TRBJ2-2 and V is TRBV6-2 or TRBV6-3, with D possibly TRBD1 on 6 matching bases. Trimming shortened V by 6 bases and J by 4 bases, and 15 bases separated the two germline ends. The CDR3 consists of 15 residues. CDR1 MNHEY and CDR2 SVGEGT come from the germline V gene. CDR3 bases: TGTGCCAGCAGGGGTGGGGGCTTTGGCACCGGGGAGCTGTTTTTT. Encoded protein: CASRGGGFGTGELFF.

The sample holds many counts of this clonotype. V gene TRBV3-1 combines with J gene TRBJ2-7; D gene uncertain. This CDR3 contains 14 residues. Germline V lookup: CDR1 LGHDT, CDR2 YNNKEL (reference sequence). Trimming removed 1 base at V and 7 bases at J, with 14 bases between. CDR3 nucleotide sequence: TGTGCCAGCAGCCAAGGAATAGGGTTGGGGGAGCAGTACTTC. Amino acid sequence: CASSQGIGLGEQYF.

With respect to this clonotype: This likely stems from a read error, as it lies one base from a far larger clone. The rearrangement links TRBV2 to TRBJ2-4; tentative D call: TRBD1 (5 bases). This CDR3 is built from 12 residues. Germline V gene data show CDR1 as SNHLY and CDR2 as FYNNEI. The chain's CDR3 is CASEGARDEPFF. Written as DNA, the CDR3 is TGTGCCAGCGAAGGGGCGCGAGATGAGCCGTTCTTC.

This clonotype was observed many times. The chain uses TRBV20-1 and TRBJ1-2; TRBD1 is a possible D gene (5 bases). The CDR3 consists of 13 residues. Trimming took 6 bases from V and 4 from J, leaving 15 bases between them. Per the germline V gene, CDR1 is DFQATT and CDR2 is SNEGSKA (reference sequence). The CDR3 coding sequence is TGCAGTGCCCCGGGCGGGGGAGGCTATGGCTACACCTTC. This encodes CSAPGGGGYGYTF.

The J gene is TRBJ2-3, the V gene TRBV19, with 7 bases identical to TRBD2. The CDR3 is 14 amino acids. Germline lookup yields CDR1 LNHDA and CDR2 SQIVND (reference sequence). The J segment lost 1 base and the V segment lost 5 bases, leaving 3 bases of the junction unmatched. CDR3 DNA sequence: TGTGCCAGTAGTTCGGGGGGACGCACAGATACGCAGTATTTT. This sequence encodes CASSSGGRTDTQYF.

This clonotype came up many times. V usage is TRBV28 and J usage is TRBJ1-3, with TRBD1 matching 9 bases. Germline assignment: CDR1 MDHEN and CDR2 SYDVKM. The CDR3 covers 14 residues. V lost 7 bases, J lost 5 bases, and 6 bases stayed unmatched. The CDR3 sequence: CASTGQGIRNTIYF. The CDR3 nucleotides read TGTGCCAGCACCGGACAGGGGATTCGAAACACCATATATTTT.

This clonotype was detected many times. The chain couples TRBV19 to TRBJ1-1; the D gene is possibly TRBD1 (6 bases). Looked up from germline, CDR1 is LNHDA and CDR2 is SQIVND (reference sequence). V was cut by 5 bases and J by 0 bases, with 13 bases left in between. The CDR3 loop spans 15 amino acids. The DNA for the CDR3 is TGTGCCAGTAGTCGTCCGGGACAAATGAACACTGAAGCTTTCTTT. Its translation is CASSRPGQMNTEAFF.

This clonotype was observed at least ten times. The chain joins TRBV7-9 to TRBJ1-2; unclear D gene. V lost 5 bases and J lost 4, with 11 bases in between. CDR3 length equals 13 residues. CDR1 and CDR2 (germline): SEHNR, FQNEAQ (reference sequence). CDR3 region: CASSTGELYGYTF. In nucleotides, the CDR3 is TGTGCCAGCAGCACCGGGGAGCTCTATGGCTACACCTTC.

The table lists this clonotype with many counts. The genes are TRBV6-5 and TRBJ1-2; 9 positions agree with TRBD1. This CDR3 region has 13 residues. The germline V gene encodes CDR1 MNHEY and CDR2 SVGAGI. V lost 4 bases and J lost 5; bases outside the gene matches: 2. The CDR3 DNA follows: TGTGCCAGCAGTTTAGACAGGGGGTATGGCTACACCTTC. Its translation: CASSLDRGYGYTF.

This clonotype appeared many times. The chain uses TRBV20-1 and TRBJ1-1; 8 bases line up with TRBD1. J gave up 0 bases and V 5 bases, and 5 bases lay outside the gene matches. Germline-derived CDR1 and CDR2 are DFQATT and SNEGSKA (reference sequence). CDR3 length: 14 amino acids. CDR3 in amino acids: CSADRGPMNTEAFF. In DNA, the CDR3 is TGCAGTGCTGACAGGGGACCCATGAACACTGAAGCTTTCTTT.